This TCR beta chain was sequenced in a study of T cell responses to AZD1222 COVID-19 vaccine. The study, taken as a whole, reports: Among vaccine-associated CD4 TCRs, coverage spanned spike, with dominance at 160-218 and 743-854. Clonal diversity was possibly underestimated; the donors were predominantly white British and more often female. Among those given AZD1222, only five or six were seropositive at baseline.

A remark on this clone: The target antigen is unknown.

Libraries were prepared by immunoSEQ multiplex PCR; TCRdb keeps only in-frame clonotypes and omits some of them. The table records 80,000 or so clones, around nine tenths of them present only once. Some second doses came at about 4 weeks and others at about 12 weeks; these were pooled. The germline CDR1 and CDR2 sequences are LGHDT and YNNKEL (reference sequence). The CDR3 contains 15 residues. Deletions cut 4 bases from V and 5 bases from J, with 15 bases between. The sequencing used peripheral blood, collected 28 days after the second AZD1222 dose. This TCR was recovered from an adult who received the AZD1222 COVID-19 vaccine. The rearrangement links TRBV3-1 (or the pseudogene TRBV3-2) to TRBJ1-5; no firm D call. CDR3 residues: CASSLAGGRDQPQHF. As DNA, the CDR3 is TGTGCCAGCAGCCTCGCGGGAGGAAGAGATCAGCCCCAGCATTTT.